These 29 T cell receptor beta chains were sequenced from one sample in a study of graft-versus-host responses after intestinal transplantation. Graft material was processed, releasing intraepithelial and lamina propria lymphocytes. The protocol was immunoSEQ multiplex PCR, while the TCRdb copy is restricted to in-frame clones and leaves out a portion. The repertoire holds approximately 16,000 clones, with roughly 60% as singletons. The source material was ileum tissue, sampled 524 days after transplant. The receptors here all came from a human patient who received an intestinal transplant, so some T cells may come from the graft donor.

The gene calls are TRBV30 and TRBJ1-2; no clear D gene. The V gene lost 3 bases and the J gene lost 4 bases, with 15 bases spanning the gap. Germline V gives CDR1 GTSNPN, CDR2 SVGIG (reference sequence). CDR3 length: 14 residues. The CDR3 spells CAWRWAVGPYGYTF. The CDR3, as DNA: TGTGCCTGGAGGTGGGCCGTGGGCCCCTATGGCTACACCTTC.

This sequence joins TRBV9 and TRBJ1-6; 7 bases line up with TRBD1. The CDR3 runs to 13 residues. V lost 4 bases, J lost 8 bases, and 3 bases stayed unmatched. Germline V gene lookup returns CDR1 SGDLS and CDR2 YYNGEE. The CDR3 DNA sequence: TGTGCCAGCAGCACAGACAGGGATTCACCCCTCCACTTT. Translating gives CASSTDRDSPLHF.

The count of this clone is one. The rearrangement links TRBV6-6 to TRBJ1-5; D is unclear. Germline V gene lookup returns CDR1 MNHNY and CDR2 SVGAGI (reference sequence). The V gene lost 0 bases and the J gene lost 6 bases, with 6 bases spanning the gap. The CDR3 consists of 13 residues. CDR3 residues: CASSYSRSQPQHF. As DNA, the CDR3 is TGTGCCAGCAGTTACTCGAGAAGTCAGCCCCAGCATTTT.

The CDR3 protein is CASSIENRASYEQYF. In DNA, the CDR3 is TGTGCCAGTAGTATAGAGAACAGGGCCTCCTACGAGCAGTACTTC. The chain has TRBV19 and TRBJ2-7, with D perhaps matching TRBD1 (6 bases). The V end lost 0 bases, the J end lost 0 bases, and 9 bases lay between the germline ends. The CDR3 loop spans 15 amino acids. The germline V gene has CDR1 LNHDA and CDR2 SQIVND (reference sequence).

The genes are TRBV6-6 and TRBJ2-2; tentative D call: TRBD1 (5 bases). CDR3 length equals 14 residues. V was pared by 4 bases and J by 6 bases, with 12 bases between. CDR1 and CDR2 from the germline V gene are MNHNY and SVGAGI (reference sequence). The CDR3 nucleotides read TGTGCCAGCAGTTCATCAGGGATTCCCGGGGAGCTGTTTTTT. Encoded protein: CASSSSGIPGELFF.

This clone was found once. The rearrangement joins TRBV30 to TRBJ2-5; 9 bases agree with TRBD2. With V trimmed by 8 bases and J by 1 base, 8 bases remained unmatched. This CDR3 region has 14 residues. Per the germline V gene, CDR1 is GTSNPN and CDR2 is SVGIG (reference sequence). DNA of the CDR3: TGTGCCCTTCGGCGGGGGGGACCCCAAGAGACCCAGTACTTC. Translated, it gives CALRRGGPQETQYF.

The chain employs TRBV6-6 and TRBJ2-3; 9 bases line up with TRBD2. After removal of 6 bases from V and 0 bases from J, the junction contained 4 bases not matched to a gene. The CDR3 spans 15 residues. Germline CDR1 reads MNHNY; CDR2 reads SVGAGI (reference sequence). CDR3 sequence reads: CASRPTSGSTDTQYF. The CDR3 DNA is TGTGCCAGCAGACCGACTAGCGGAAGCACAGATACGCAGTATTTT.

The V call is TRBV18, the J call TRBJ1-6; D is possibly TRBD1 (5 bases). Germline CDR1 reads KGHSH; CDR2 reads LQKENI. V lost 5 bases and J 0 bases, leaving 8 bases between the germline ends. The CDR3 is 15 residues long. CDR3 region: CASSSDSSYNSPLHF. In DNA, the CDR3 is TGTGCCAGCTCATCAGACAGCTCCTATAATTCACCCCTCCACTTT.

The CDR3 region has the DNA TGTGCCAGCTCACCTAACTCTGGGGCCAACGTCCTGACTTTC. Its translation: CASSPNSGANVLTF. J is TRBJ2-6 and V is TRBV18; no firm D call. Germline V gene data show CDR1 as KGHSH and CDR2 as LQKENI. This CDR3 contains 14 residues. Trimming removed 3 bases at V and 0 bases at J, with 3 bases between.

The genes are TRBV11-3 and TRBJ1-1; 8 positions match TRBD1. Germline CDR1 is SGHNT and CDR2 is YENEEA. The CDR3 loop spans 14 amino acids. Trimming at V came to 1 base and at J to 6 bases, leaving 4 bases not matched to a gene. CDR3 residues: CASSLGTGIPEAFF. Written as DNA, the CDR3 is TGTGCCAGCAGCTTAGGGACAGGGATCCCTGAAGCTTTCTTT.

The chain has TRBV6-1 and TRBJ1-6; D call uncertain. The V gene's germline CDR1 is MNHNS and CDR2 SASEGT. V was pared by 0 bases and J by 7 bases, with 4 bases between. The CDR3 length is 13 residues. The CDR3 nucleotides are TGTGCCAGCAGTGAAGCGAGGAATTCACCCCTCCACTTT. The encoded protein is CASSEARNSPLHF.

This chain joins TRBV6-1 and TRBJ2-5, with TRBD1 as a possible D gene (5 bases). Near its end, the DNA agrees better with TRBJ2-7, so the J call may be wrong. Per the germline V gene, CDR1 is MNHNS and CDR2 is SASEGT. The CDR3 extends over 13 amino acids. CDR3 sequence: CASSEGQPYEQYF. For the CDR3, the DNA is TGTGCCAGCAGTGAAGGACAGCCATACGAGCAGTACTTC.

In DNA form, the CDR3 reads TGTGCCAGCAGCTTAGGGACAGGGTATGGCTACACCTTC. Translating gives CASSLGTGYGYTF. The chain is built from TRBV7-2 and TRBJ1-2; 8 positions agree with TRBD1. Germline CDR1 is SGHTA and CDR2 is FQGNSA. J gave up 5 bases and V 1 base, and 0 bases lay outside the gene matches. The CDR3 covers 13 residues.

The V call is TRBV7-9, the J call TRBJ1-1; 8 positions match TRBD1. Germline loops: CDR1 SEHNR, CDR2 FQNEAQ (reference sequence). This CDR3 is 15 amino acids long. V shed 4 bases, J shed 3 bases, and the junction held 7 bases outside the gene matches. The CDR3 reads CASSSRTGQYTEAFF. The CDR3 DNA sequence: TGTGCCAGCAGCTCTCGGACAGGGCAGTACACTGAAGCTTTCTTT.

This clone is judged medium-sized. The chain carries TRBV5-5 and TRBJ1-1; D call uncertain. The CDR3 is 14 amino acids. Trimming took off 0 bases at V and 5 bases at J, with 11 bases between the two ends. CDR1 SGHKS and CDR2 YYEKEE come from the germline V gene (reference sequence). CDR3 residues: CASSLGAGSTEAFF. As DNA, the CDR3 is TGTGCCAGCAGCTTGGGGGCAGGAAGTACTGAAGCTTTCTTT. Supplemented by reference TRBV5-5 and TRBJ1-1, the full variable domain reads DAGVTQSPTHLIKTRGQQVTLRCSPISGHKSVSWYQQVLGQGPQFIFQYYEKEERGRGNFPDRFSARQFPNYSSELNVNALLLGDSALYLCASSLGAGSTEAFFGQGTRLTVV.

The chain joins TRBV18 to TRBJ2-7; 10 positions match TRBD1. Unmatched junction bases numbered 9, after V lost 2 bases and J lost 5 bases. This CDR3 comprises 16 residues. CDR1 is KGHSH and CDR2 is LQKENI in the germline V gene. CDR3 sequence (DNA): TGTGCCAGCTCACCAAACCGGGGACAGGGGTCCCACGAGCAGTACTTC. Its translation: CASSPNRGQGSHEQYF.

This clone was recorded a few times. V and J are TRBV7-2 and TRBJ1-1; 9 bases match TRBD1. Germline lookup yields CDR1 SGHTA and CDR2 FQGNSA. This CDR3 contains 16 residues. V gave up 4 bases and J gave up 6 bases; unmatched junction bases: 12. In DNA form, the CDR3 reads TGTGCCAGCAGCTCCCATAGTGGGACAGGGAGGTCTGAAGCTTTCTTT. Encoded protein: CASSSHSGTGRSEAFF. Full variable domain (missing parts from reference TRBV7-2 and TRBJ1-1): GAGVSQSPSNKVTEKGKDVELRCDPISGHTALYWYRQSLGQGLEFLIYFQGNSAPDKSGLPSDRFSAERTGGSVSTLTIQRTQQEDSAVYLCASSSHSGTGRSEAFFGQGTRLTVV.

The rearrangement uses TRBV14 and TRBJ2-7; D perhaps matches TRBD2 (6 bases). V was shortened by 6 bases and J by 1 base, with 7 bases between the two germline ends. From germline, CDR1 is SGHDN and CDR2 FVKESK. The CDR3 length is 12 residues. Here the CDR3 reads CASRGGSYEQYF. The CDR3 DNA is TGTGCCAGCAGAGGAGGGTCCTACGAGCAGTACTTC.

The V call is TRBV5-3, the J call TRBJ2-5; 8 bases match TRBD2. TRBV5-3 is sorted into the ORF group, with uncertain function. With V trimmed by 4 bases and J by 5 bases, 7 bases remained unmatched. CDR3 size: 14 residues. The DNA of the CDR3 is TGTGCCAGAAGCCCCCGGGGGGGCGGGGAGACCCAGTACTTC. This translates into CARSPRGGGETQYF.

Sample share makes this clone medium-sized. The rearrangement links TRBV5-1 to TRBJ1-5, with D possibly TRBD1 on 6 matching bases. The CDR3 sequence is 15 residues long. Germline loops: CDR1 SGHRS, CDR2 YFSETQ. The V end lost 2 bases, the J end lost 4 bases, and 13 bases lay between the germline ends. The CDR3 region has the DNA TGCGCCAGCAGCTTATCCGGGACACTGAATCAGCCCCAGCATTTT. As protein: CASSLSGTLNQPQHF. Supplemented by reference TRBV5-1 and TRBJ1-5, the full variable domain reads KAGVTQTPRYLIKTRGQQVTLSCSPISGHRSVSWYQQTPGQGLQFLFEYFSETQRNKGNFPGRFSGRQFSNSRSEMNVSTLELGDSALYLCASSLSGTLNQPQHFGDGTRLSIL.

The rearrangement uses TRBV19 and TRBJ2-6, with 9 bases lining up with TRBD1. The CDR3 has 18 residues. Germline V gene sequence: CDR1 LNHDA, CDR2 SQIVND (reference sequence). With V trimmed by 2 bases and J by 0 bases, 5 bases remained unmatched. The CDR3 DNA follows: TGTGCCAGTAGTATATTCTGGACAGGGGTCTCTGGGGCCAACGTCCTGACTTTC. The encoded protein is CASSIFWTGVSGANVLTF.

In its sample, this clone is medium-sized. This CDR3 is also generated by other DNA sequences in the sample. The gene calls are TRBV19 and TRBJ2-1; 11 bases are shared with TRBD2. This CDR3 has 15 residues. The V gene end was trimmed by 1 base and the J gene end by 6 bases; junction bases not matched to a gene: 2. Germline lookup yields CDR1 LNHDA and CDR2 SQIVND (reference sequence). CDR3 amino acids: CASSIGLAGGNEQFF. The CDR3 DNA is TGTGCCAGTAGTATAGGGCTAGCGGGGGGCAATGAGCAGTTCTTC.

The table lists this clone with a count of one. The chain employs TRBV6-1 and TRBJ2-3; 9 nucleotides match TRBD2. CDR1 and CDR2 (germline): MNHNS, SASEGT. The CDR3 totals 14 residues. The junction had 3 bases not matched to a gene; V was cut back by 3 bases and J by 5 bases. CDR3 DNA: TGTGCCAGCAGTGAGGGCGGGGGGGGAGATACGCAGTATTTT. Encoded protein: CASSEGGGGDTQYF.

For this clone: The same CDR3 is also encoded by other DNA sequences in this sample. This rearrangement joins TRBV4-3 to TRBJ2-5, with D hard to call. Trimming cost V 0 bases and J 5 bases, with 13 bases left between them. In germline, CDR1 is LGHNA, CDR2 YSLEER. CDR3 length equals 15 residues. The CDR3 loop reads CASSQDVGSRETQYF. The CDR3 nucleotides read TGCGCCAGCAGCCAAGATGTCGGATCTAGGGAGACCCAGTACTTC.

This chain uses TRBV29-1 with TRBJ2-3; D may be TRBD2 (6 bases). Trimming removed 5 bases from V and 3 bases from J, with 15 bases in between. CDR3 length: 14 amino acids. The germline CDR1 and CDR2 sequences are SQVTM and ANQGSEA. CDR3 nucleotide sequence: TGCAGCGTTCTCGCGGGGCGGACGACAGATACGCAGTATTTT. Translated: CSVLAGRTTDTQYF.

In DNA, the CDR3 is TGTGCCAGCAGTGACTCGGGACAGGGGGCAGATACGCAGTATTTT. Protein product: CASSDSGQGADTQYF. J is TRBJ2-3 and V is TRBV6-4; 11 bases line up with TRBD1. Germline lookup yields CDR1 MRHNA and CDR2 SNTAGT. V trimming: 0 bases; J trimming: 4 bases; junction bases outside the gene matches: 0. The CDR3 is 15 residues long.

This chain joins TRBV18 and TRBJ2-5; D is ambiguous. Germline CDR1 is KGHSH and CDR2 is LQKENI. Trimming took 2 bases from V and 4 from J, leaving 8 bases between them. The CDR3 runs to 13 residues. The CDR3 loop is CASSPNRLETQYF. DNA of the CDR3: TGTGCCAGCTCACCAAATCGGTTAGAGACCCAGTACTTC.

The table lists this clone with a few counts. V usage is TRBV6-1 and J usage is TRBJ2-1, with a tentative D call TRBD2 (6 bases). The V gene lost 11 bases and the J gene lost 1 base, with 18 bases spanning the gap. The CDR3 has 15 residues. Germline CDR1 MNHNS, CDR2 SASEGT. The CDR3 loop is CAATGGAGSYNEQFF. The CDR3 DNA reads TGTGCCGCTACCGGAGGGGCAGGTTCCTACAATGAGCAGTTCTTC.

This clone was counted a few times. The chain's CDR3 is CAWSVDLGVNSPLHF. For the CDR3, the DNA is TGTGCCTGGAGTGTCGACTTGGGTGTTAATTCACCCCTCCACTTT. This chain joins TRBV30 and TRBJ1-6; the D is unclear. The V end was cut by 0 bases, the J end by 6 bases, with 12 bases between. Germline V gives CDR1 GTSNPN, CDR2 SVGIG (reference sequence). CDR3 length equals 15 residues. Based on the CDR3 plus reference TRBV30 and TRBJ1-6, the full variable domain is SQTIHQWPATLVQPVGSPLSLECTVEGTSNPNLYWYRQAAGRGLQLLFYSVGIGQISSEVPQNLSASRPQDRQFILSSKKLLLSDSGFYLCAWSVDLGVNSPLHFGNGTRLTVT.